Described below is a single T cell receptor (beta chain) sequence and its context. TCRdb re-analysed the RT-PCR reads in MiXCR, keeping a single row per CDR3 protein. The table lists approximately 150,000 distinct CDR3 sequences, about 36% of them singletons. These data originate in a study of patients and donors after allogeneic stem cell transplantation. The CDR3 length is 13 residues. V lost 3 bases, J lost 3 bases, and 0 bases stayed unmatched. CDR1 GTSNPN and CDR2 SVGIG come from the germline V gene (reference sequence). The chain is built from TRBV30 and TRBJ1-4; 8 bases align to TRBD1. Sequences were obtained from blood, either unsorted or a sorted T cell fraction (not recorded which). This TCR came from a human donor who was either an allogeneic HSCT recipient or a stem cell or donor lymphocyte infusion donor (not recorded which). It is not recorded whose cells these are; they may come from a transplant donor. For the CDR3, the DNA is TGTGCCTGGAGGGGACAGGCTAATGAAAAACTGTTTTTT. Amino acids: CAWRGQANEKLFF.